This T cell receptor beta chain was observed in a study of blood T cell repertoires in COVID-19. Some clones are missing from TCRdb's copy, which holds only in-frame ones; the method was immunoSEQ multiplex PCR. The sample shows a few hundred thousand clones, approximately 86% of them seen only once. Per germline, CDR1 MDHEN and CDR2 SYDVKM. The CDR3 consists of 12 residues. V was clipped by 6 bases and J by 4 bases, with 9 bases between them. Input material: PBMCs or T cells enriched from blood (not recorded which). The clonotype comes from a woman aged 45-60 years who had recovered from COVID-19. The chain couples TRBV28 to TRBJ1-1; D uncertain. The CDR3 region is CASRDQVTEAFF. For the CDR3, the DNA is TGTGCCAGCAGAGACCAGGTCACTGAAGCTTTCTTT.